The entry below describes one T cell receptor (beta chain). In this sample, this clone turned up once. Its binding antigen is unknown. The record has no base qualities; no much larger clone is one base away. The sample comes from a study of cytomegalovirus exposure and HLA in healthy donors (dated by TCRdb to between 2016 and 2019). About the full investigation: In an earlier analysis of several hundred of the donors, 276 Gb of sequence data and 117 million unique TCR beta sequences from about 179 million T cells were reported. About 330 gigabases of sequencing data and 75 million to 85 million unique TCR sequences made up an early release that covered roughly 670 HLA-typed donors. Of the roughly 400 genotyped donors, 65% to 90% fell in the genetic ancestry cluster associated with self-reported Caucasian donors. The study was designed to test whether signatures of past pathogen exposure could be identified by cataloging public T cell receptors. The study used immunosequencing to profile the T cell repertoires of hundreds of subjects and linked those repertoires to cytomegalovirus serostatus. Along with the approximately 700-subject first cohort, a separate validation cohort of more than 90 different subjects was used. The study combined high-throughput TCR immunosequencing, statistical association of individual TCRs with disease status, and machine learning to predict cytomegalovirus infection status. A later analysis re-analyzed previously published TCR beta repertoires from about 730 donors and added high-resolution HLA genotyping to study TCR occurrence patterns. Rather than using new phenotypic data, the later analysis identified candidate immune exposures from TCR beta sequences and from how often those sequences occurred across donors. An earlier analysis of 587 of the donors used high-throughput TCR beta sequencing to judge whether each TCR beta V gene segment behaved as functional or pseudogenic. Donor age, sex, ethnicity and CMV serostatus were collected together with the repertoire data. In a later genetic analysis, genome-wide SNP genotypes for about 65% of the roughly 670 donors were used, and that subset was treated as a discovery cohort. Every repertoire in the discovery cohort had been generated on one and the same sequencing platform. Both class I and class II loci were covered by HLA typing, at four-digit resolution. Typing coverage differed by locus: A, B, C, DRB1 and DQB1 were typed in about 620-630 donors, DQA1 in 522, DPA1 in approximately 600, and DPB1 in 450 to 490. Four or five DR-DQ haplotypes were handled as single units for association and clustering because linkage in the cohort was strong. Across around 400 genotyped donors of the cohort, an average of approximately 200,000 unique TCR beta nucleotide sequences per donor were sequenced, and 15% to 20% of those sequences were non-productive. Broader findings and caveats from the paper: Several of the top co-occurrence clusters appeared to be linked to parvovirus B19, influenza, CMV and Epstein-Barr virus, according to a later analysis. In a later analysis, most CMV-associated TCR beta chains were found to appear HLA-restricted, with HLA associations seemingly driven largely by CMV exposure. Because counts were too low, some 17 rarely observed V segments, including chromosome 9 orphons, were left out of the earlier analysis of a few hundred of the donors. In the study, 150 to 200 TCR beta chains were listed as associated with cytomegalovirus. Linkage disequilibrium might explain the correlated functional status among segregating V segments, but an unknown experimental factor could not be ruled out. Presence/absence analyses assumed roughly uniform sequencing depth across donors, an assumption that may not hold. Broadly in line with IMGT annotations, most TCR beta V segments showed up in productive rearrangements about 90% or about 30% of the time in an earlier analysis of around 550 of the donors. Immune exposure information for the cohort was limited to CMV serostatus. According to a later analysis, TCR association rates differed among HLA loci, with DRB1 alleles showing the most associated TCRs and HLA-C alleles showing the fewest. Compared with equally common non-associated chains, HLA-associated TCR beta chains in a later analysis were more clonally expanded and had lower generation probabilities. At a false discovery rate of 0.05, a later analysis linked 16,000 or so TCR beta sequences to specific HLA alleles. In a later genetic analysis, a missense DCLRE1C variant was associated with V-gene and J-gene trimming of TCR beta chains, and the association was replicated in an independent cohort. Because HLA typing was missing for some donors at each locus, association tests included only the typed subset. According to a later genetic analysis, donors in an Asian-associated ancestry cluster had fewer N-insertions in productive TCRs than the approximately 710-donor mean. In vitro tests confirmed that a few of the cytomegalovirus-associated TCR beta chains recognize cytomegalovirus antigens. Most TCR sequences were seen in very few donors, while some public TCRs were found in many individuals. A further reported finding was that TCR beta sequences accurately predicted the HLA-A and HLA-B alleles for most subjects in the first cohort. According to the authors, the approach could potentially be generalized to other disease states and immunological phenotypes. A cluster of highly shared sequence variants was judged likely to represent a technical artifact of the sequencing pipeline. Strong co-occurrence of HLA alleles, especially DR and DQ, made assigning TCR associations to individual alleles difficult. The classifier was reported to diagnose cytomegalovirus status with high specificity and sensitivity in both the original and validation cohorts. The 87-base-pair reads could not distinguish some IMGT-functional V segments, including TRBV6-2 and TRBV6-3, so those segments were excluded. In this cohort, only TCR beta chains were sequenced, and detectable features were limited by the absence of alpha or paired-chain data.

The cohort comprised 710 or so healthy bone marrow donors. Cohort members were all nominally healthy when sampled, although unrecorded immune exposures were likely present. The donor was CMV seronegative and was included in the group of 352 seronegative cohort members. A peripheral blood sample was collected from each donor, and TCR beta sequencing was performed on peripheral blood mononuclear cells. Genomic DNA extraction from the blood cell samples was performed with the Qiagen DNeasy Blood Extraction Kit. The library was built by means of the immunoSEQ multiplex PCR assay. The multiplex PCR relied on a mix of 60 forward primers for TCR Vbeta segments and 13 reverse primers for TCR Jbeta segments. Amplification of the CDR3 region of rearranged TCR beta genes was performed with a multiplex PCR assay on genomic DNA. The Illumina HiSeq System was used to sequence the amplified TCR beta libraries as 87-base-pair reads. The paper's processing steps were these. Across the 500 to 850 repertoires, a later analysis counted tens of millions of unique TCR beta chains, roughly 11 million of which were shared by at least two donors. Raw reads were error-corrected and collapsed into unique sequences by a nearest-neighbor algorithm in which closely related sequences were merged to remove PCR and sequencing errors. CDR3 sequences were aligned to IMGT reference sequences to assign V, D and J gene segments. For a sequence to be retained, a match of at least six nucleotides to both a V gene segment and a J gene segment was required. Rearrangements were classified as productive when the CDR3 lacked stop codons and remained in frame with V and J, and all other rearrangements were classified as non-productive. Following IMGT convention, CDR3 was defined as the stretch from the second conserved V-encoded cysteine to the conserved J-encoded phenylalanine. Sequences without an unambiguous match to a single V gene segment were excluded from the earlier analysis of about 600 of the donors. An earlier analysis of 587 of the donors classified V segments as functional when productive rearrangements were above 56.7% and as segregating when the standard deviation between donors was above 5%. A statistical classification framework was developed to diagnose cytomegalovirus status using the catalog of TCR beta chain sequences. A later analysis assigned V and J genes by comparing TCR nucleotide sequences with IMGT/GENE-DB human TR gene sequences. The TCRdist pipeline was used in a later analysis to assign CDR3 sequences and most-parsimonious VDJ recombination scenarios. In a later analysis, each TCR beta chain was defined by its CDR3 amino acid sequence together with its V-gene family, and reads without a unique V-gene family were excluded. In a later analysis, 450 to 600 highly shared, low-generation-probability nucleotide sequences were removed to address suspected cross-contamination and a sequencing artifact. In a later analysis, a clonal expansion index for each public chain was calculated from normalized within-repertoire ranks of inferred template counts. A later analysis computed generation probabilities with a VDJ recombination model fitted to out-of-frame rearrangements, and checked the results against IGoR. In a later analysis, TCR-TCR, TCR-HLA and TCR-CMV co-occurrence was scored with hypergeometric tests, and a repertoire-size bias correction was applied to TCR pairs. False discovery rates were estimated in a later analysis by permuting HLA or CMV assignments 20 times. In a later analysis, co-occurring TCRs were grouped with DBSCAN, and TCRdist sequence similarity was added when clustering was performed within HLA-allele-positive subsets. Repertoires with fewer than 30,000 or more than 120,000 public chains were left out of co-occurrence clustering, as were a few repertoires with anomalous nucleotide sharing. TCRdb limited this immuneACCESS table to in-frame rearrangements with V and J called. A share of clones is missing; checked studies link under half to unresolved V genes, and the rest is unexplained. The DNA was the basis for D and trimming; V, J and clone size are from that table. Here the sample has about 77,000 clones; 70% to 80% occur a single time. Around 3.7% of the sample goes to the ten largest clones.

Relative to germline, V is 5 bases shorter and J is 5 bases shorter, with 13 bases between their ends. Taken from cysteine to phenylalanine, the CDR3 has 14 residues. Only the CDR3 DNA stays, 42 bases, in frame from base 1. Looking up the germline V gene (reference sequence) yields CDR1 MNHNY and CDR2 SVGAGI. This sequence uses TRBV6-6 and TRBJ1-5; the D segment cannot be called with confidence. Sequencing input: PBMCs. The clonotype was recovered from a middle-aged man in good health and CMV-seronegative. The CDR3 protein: CASSIRSGDQPQHF. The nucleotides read TGTGCCAGCAGTATACGGTCGGGTGATCAGCCCCAGCATTTT.